These 27 T cell receptor beta chains came from one sample sequenced in a study of early stage breast cancer tumors. Libraries were prepared by immunoSEQ multiplex PCR; TCRdb keeps only in-frame clonotypes and omits some of them. The sample lists some 28,000 clones; roughly 50% were seen once. The sequenced sample consisted of breast tumor tissue. The receptors shown here come from a person in their fifties with breast cancer.

The chain employs TRBV19 and TRBJ2-3, with 8 bases aligning to TRBD1. With 3 bases clipped from V and 0 bases from J, the junction kept 17 bases outside the gene matches. Germline assignment: CDR1 LNHDA and CDR2 SQIVND (reference sequence). This CDR3 contains 20 residues. The CDR3 here is CASSIPTGGPGTASTDTQYF. DNA for the CDR3: TGTGCCAGTAGTATCCCCACAGGGGGGCCGGGAACCGCCAGCACAGATACGCAGTATTTT.

The rearrangement uses TRBV5-6 and TRBJ2-5, with 11 nucleotides matching TRBD2. Per the germline V gene, CDR1 is SGHDT and CDR2 is YYEEEE. J was trimmed by 0 bases and V by 5 bases; bases with no gene match: 3. The CDR3 covers 15 residues. CDR3 sequence (DNA): TGTGCCAGCAGGGCGACTAGCGGGAACCAAGAGACCCAGTACTTC. Translation gives CASRATSGNQETQYF.

The chain carries TRBV9 and TRBJ2-7, with a tentative D call TRBD2 (5 bases). The CDR3 runs 14 residues. The germline gives CDR1 SGDLS, CDR2 YYNGEE. V gave up 0 bases and J gave up 5 bases, with 12 bases separating them. The DNA of the CDR3 is TGTGCCAGCAGCGTAGAAGCTAGCCCCCACGAGCAGTACTTC. Its translation: CASSVEASPHEQYF.

The chain recombines TRBV5-6 with TRBJ1-4; D gene ambiguous. The V gene lost 2 bases and the J gene lost 7 bases, with 9 bases spanning the gap. The CDR3 runs to 13 residues. CDR1 and CDR2 from the germline V gene are SGHDT and YYEEEE. Written as DNA, the CDR3 is TGTGCCAGCAGCTTATTTCTAGGTGAAAAACTGTTTTTT. Residues: CASSLFLGEKLFF.

V usage is TRBV6-1 and J usage is TRBJ1-2; tentative D call: TRBD1 (5 bases). V was clipped by 0 bases and J by 7 bases, with 15 bases between them. The germline CDR1 and CDR2 sequences are MNHNS and SASEGT. This CDR3 is built from 15 residues. Here the CDR3 reads CASSEALGSGFGYTF. In DNA, the CDR3 is TGTGCCAGCAGTGAAGCGCTTGGTTCAGGGTTTGGCTACACCTTC.

This clone was detected a few times. The chain uses TRBV25-1 and TRBJ1-2, with D maybe TRBD1 (6 bases). The CDR3 has 14 residues. V lost 9 bases to trimming and J lost 3 bases, with 17 bases between them. Germline V gives CDR1 MGHDK, CDR2 SYGVNS. The CDR3 DNA reads as TGTGCCAGTGAGGGGGGAGACCTAGACTATGGCTACACCTTC. Amino acid sequence: CASEGGDLDYGYTF.

V usage is TRBV5-4 and J usage is TRBJ2-3; D may be TRBD2 (7 bases). The V gene's germline CDR1 is SGHNT and CDR2 YYREEE (reference sequence). Trimming took off 1 base at V and 4 bases at J, with 13 bases between the two ends. The CDR3 is made up of 15 amino acids. The CDR3 DNA is TGTGCCAGCAGCTTGCCCGGGGGGCAATCAGATACGCAGTATTTT. Translation gives CASSLPGGQSDTQYF.

The chain employs TRBV6-5 and TRBJ2-7, with 9 nucleotides matching TRBD2. The CDR3 totals 15 residues. V was clipped by 5 bases and J by 4 bases; unmatched bases: 9. Per the germline V gene, CDR1 is MNHEY and CDR2 is SVGAGI. The CDR3 bases are TGTGCCAGCAGTCCCTGGGGGACTAGCAGTTACGAGCAGTACTTC. Residues: CASSPWGTSSYEQYF.

The V and J genes are TRBV25-1 and TRBJ1-2; TRBD1 aligns across 9 bases. CDR3 size: 14 residues. Trimming removed 6 bases from V and 12 bases from J; junction bases left unmatched: 14. Germline CDR1 MGHDK, CDR2 SYGVNS. As DNA, the CDR3 is TGTGCCAGCAGGGGGGACAGGGAAGCTTCAGAGGACACCTTC. This sequence encodes CASRGDREASEDTF.

The CDR3 loop reads CASGDGTVRDTQYF. DNA of the CDR3: TGTGCCAGTGGCGACGGGACAGTGAGAGATACGCAGTATTTT. This rearrangement joins TRBV19 to TRBJ2-3; 7 nucleotides align to TRBD1. The J segment lost 5 bases and the V segment lost 8 bases, leaving 10 bases of the junction unmatched. The CDR3 is 14 amino acids. Germline V gene data show CDR1 as LNHDA and CDR2 as SQIVND (reference sequence).

The chain recombines TRBV7-9 with TRBJ1-1, with a tentative D call TRBD1 (6 bases). Germline V gives CDR1 SEHNR, CDR2 FQNEAQ (reference sequence). V lost 5 bases to trimming and J lost 8 bases, with 9 bases between them. The CDR3 spans 11 residues. The CDR3 region is CASSRQVEAFF. The CDR3 coding sequence is TGTGCCAGCAGCCGACAGGTAGAAGCTTTCTTT.

This clone was detected a few times. One end of the junction fails to match germline, which may point to a read error. The J gene is TRBJ2-7, the V gene TRBV11-2; 10 positions match TRBD2. Germline lookup yields CDR1 SGHAT and CDR2 FQNNGV. This CDR3 is built from 13 residues. DNA of the CDR3: TGTGCCAGCAGCCTCGGGCTAGCGGGAGAACGACACTTC. Amino acids: CASSLGLAGERHF.

The chain carries TRBV11-2 and TRBJ1-1; 8 nucleotides match TRBD1. The V gene end was trimmed by 0 bases and the J gene end by 4 bases; junction bases not matched to a gene: 4. The CDR3 is 15 residues long. Germline CDR1 is SGHAT and CDR2 is FQNNGV. CDR3 sequence (DNA): TGTGCCAGCAGCTTAGATCCAGGGGGCGGCACTGAAGCTTTCTTT. Translation gives CASSLDPGGGTEAFF.

In its sample, this clone was seen a few times. The V and J genes are TRBV19 and TRBJ2-3; 8 positions match TRBD1. Unmatched junction bases numbered 8, after V lost 4 bases and J lost 5 bases. Germline CDR1 is LNHDA and CDR2 is SQIVND (reference sequence). CDR3 length: 15 residues. This CDR3 is CASSTGRTGGDTQYF. CDR3 DNA sequence: TGTGCCAGTAGTACCGGCCGTACAGGGGGAGATACGCAGTATTTT.

J is TRBJ2-1 and V is TRBV19; a weak D match, TRBD2 (7 bases). Germline V gene sequence: CDR1 LNHDA, CDR2 SQIVND (reference sequence). The ends were cut back, 6 bases at V and 7 bases at J, with 16 bases in the middle. This CDR3 has 14 amino acids. The CDR3 DNA sequence: TGTGCCAGTAGCCTACTAGGGGGGGGAAATGAGCAGTTCTTC. As protein: CASSLLGGGNEQFF.

The J gene is TRBJ1-4, the V gene TRBV4-1; D is undetermined. With 3 bases removed from V and 0 bases from J, the gap between germline ends came to 11 bases. The germline CDR1 and CDR2 sequences are MGHRA and YSYEKL. This CDR3 has 16 residues. The CDR3 loop reads CASSQRSLATNEKLFF. The CDR3, as DNA: TGCGCCAGCAGCCAGCGGTCCCTCGCAACTAATGAAAAACTGTTTTTT.

This chain connects TRBV11-2 to TRBJ1-3; D gene ambiguous. CDR1 is SGHAT and CDR2 is FQNNGV in the germline V gene. V lost 0 bases and J lost 1, with 7 bases in between. CDR3 size: 15 residues. The CDR3 bases are TGTGCCAGCAGCTTAGATGGAGGGTCTGGAAACACCATATATTTT. This gives the protein CASSLDGGSGNTIYF.

This clone was counted a few times. This chain joins TRBV10-3 and TRBJ2-1; 10 bases line up with TRBD2. The CDR3 covers 14 residues. Germline values: CDR1 ENHRY, CDR2 SYGVKD. V trimming: 6 bases; J trimming: 3 bases; junction bases outside the gene matches: 2. CDR3 nucleotide sequence: TGTGCCATCAGAGGGACTAGCGACTACAATGAGCAGTTCTTC. Translated: CAIRGTSDYNEQFF.

V and J are TRBV6-6 and TRBJ1-3; 7 nucleotides line up with TRBD1. CDR3 length: 13 amino acids. The germline V gene has CDR1 MNHNY and CDR2 SVGAGI (reference sequence). V shed 6 bases, J shed 4 bases, and the junction held 3 bases outside the gene matches. CDR3 DNA: TGTGCCAGCAGCACGGGACAGGGAAACACCATATATTTT. Its translation: CASSTGQGNTIYF.

This clone showed up just once. This sequence joins TRBV6-1 and TRBJ2-7; D uncertain. This CDR3 comprises 15 residues. The V gene lost 5 bases and the J gene lost 3 bases, with 17 bases spanning the gap. Germline V CDR1 and CDR2: MNHNS, SASEGT. CDR3 region: CASSLDKGPFYEQYF. The CDR3 region has the DNA TGTGCCAGCAGTTTAGACAAAGGCCCTTTCTACGAGCAGTACTTC.

This clone was recorded once. The chain links TRBV6-5 to TRBJ2-3; 9 nucleotides agree with TRBD2. The CDR3 length is 16 residues. With V trimmed by 3 bases and J by 4 bases, 8 bases remained unmatched. Germline CDR1 reads MNHEY; CDR2 reads SVGAGI. The CDR3 reads CASSYYPSGTADTQYF. In nucleotides, the CDR3 is TGTGCCAGCAGTTATTACCCTAGCGGGACCGCAGATACGCAGTATTTT.

The chain couples TRBV19 to TRBJ2-3, with no clear D. The CDR3 is 15 residues long. Germline V gene lookup returns CDR1 LNHDA and CDR2 SQIVND (reference sequence). V was cut by 4 bases and J by 2 bases, with 13 bases left in between. The CDR3: CASSKASSYTDTQYF. In nucleotides, the CDR3 is TGTGCCAGTAGTAAGGCTAGTTCCTACACAGATACGCAGTATTTT.

The genes are TRBV7-9 and TRBJ1-1; tentative D call: TRBD1 (6 bases). There are 13 residues in the CDR3. Trimming shortened V by 4 bases and J by 5 bases, and 11 bases separated the two germline ends. Germline CDR1 SEHNR, CDR2 FQNEAQ (reference sequence). CDR3 in amino acids: CASSSLRGTEAFF. CDR3 DNA: TGTGCCAGCAGCTCCCTCAGGGGAACTGAAGCTTTCTTT.

The chain combines TRBV5-1 with TRBJ1-1; D not certain. The CDR3 is 11 amino acids. CDR1 is SGHRS, CDR2 YFSETQ, per germline. Trimming took off 5 bases at V and 5 bases at J, with 7 bases between the two ends. CDR3 loop: CASRAGTEAFF. The CDR3, as DNA: TGCGCCAGCAGGGCTGGGACTGAAGCTTTCTTT. The complete variable domain, with remaining parts taken from reference TRBV5-1 and TRBJ1-1, reads KAGVTQTPRYLIKTRGQQVTLSCSPISGHRSVSWYQQTPGQGLQFLFEYFSETQRNKGNFPGRFSGRQFSNSRSEMNVSTLELGDSALYLCASRAGTEAFFGQGTRLTVV.

V is TRBV9 and J is TRBJ2-1, with 7 bases fitting TRBD2. Germline values: CDR1 SGDLS, CDR2 YYNGEE. The CDR3 is made up of 18 amino acids. Trimming took 4 bases from V and 0 from J; bases not matched to a gene: 13. CDR3 region: CASSPRTRDLSSYNEQFF. The DNA of the CDR3 is TGTGCCAGCAGCCCACGGACTAGGGATTTAAGCTCCTACAATGAGCAGTTCTTC. Looking up the rest from reference TRBV9 and TRBJ2-1 gives the full variable domain: DSGVTQTPKHLITATGQRVTLRCSPRSGDLSVYWYQQSLDQGLQFLIQYYNGEERAKGNILERFSAQQFPDLHSELNLSSLELGDSALYFCASSPRTRDLSSYNEQFFGPGTRLTVL.

This clone turned up a few times. The rearrangement uses TRBV9 and TRBJ2-3, with 7 positions matching TRBD2. The CDR3 is 16 amino acids. Germline V CDR1 and CDR2: SGDLS, YYNGEE. V gave up 4 bases and J gave up 0 bases; unmatched junction bases: 8. The CDR3 sequence: CASSITPGGSTDTQYF. The CDR3 DNA sequence: TGTGCCAGCAGCATCACCCCGGGGGGAAGCACAGATACGCAGTATTTT.

V is TRBV7-2 and J is TRBJ2-7; the D is unclear. Trimming took 3 bases from V and 2 from J, leaving 2 bases between them. Germline loops: CDR1 SGHTA, CDR2 FQGNSA. The CDR3 totals 11 residues. The CDR3 DNA reads TGTGCCAGCAGCTTGACCTACGAGCAGTACTTC. As protein: CASSLTYEQYF.